This T cell receptor (beta chain) was documented in a study of blood T cells in healthy people across ages. Study conclusions and caveats: Diversity was estimated from one million T cells, and these estimates were considered underestimates.

V was cut by 5 bases and J by 11 bases, with 15 bases left in between. This CDR3 region has 12 residues. This clonotype was found a few times. The antigen is unknown. Alongside a J-beta primer mix, a sample-barcoded 5' primer served in a second PCR lasting about 6 to 11 cycles. Via MiXCR, TCRdb re-called the 5' RACE reads, giving one row per CDR3 protein. The sample includes 1 million or so distinct CDR3 sequences, roughly a quarter of them seen just once. A further study also used this sample, focusing on T cells of mothers and their children.

Material: blood. The clonotype comes from a girl aged 2 to 9 in good health. The chain uses TRBV12-3 or TRBV12-4 and TRBJ2-5; no clear D. The CDR3: CASSGEGLEQYF. In DNA, the CDR3 is TGTGCCAGCAGTGGAGAAGGTTTAGAGCAGTACTTC.